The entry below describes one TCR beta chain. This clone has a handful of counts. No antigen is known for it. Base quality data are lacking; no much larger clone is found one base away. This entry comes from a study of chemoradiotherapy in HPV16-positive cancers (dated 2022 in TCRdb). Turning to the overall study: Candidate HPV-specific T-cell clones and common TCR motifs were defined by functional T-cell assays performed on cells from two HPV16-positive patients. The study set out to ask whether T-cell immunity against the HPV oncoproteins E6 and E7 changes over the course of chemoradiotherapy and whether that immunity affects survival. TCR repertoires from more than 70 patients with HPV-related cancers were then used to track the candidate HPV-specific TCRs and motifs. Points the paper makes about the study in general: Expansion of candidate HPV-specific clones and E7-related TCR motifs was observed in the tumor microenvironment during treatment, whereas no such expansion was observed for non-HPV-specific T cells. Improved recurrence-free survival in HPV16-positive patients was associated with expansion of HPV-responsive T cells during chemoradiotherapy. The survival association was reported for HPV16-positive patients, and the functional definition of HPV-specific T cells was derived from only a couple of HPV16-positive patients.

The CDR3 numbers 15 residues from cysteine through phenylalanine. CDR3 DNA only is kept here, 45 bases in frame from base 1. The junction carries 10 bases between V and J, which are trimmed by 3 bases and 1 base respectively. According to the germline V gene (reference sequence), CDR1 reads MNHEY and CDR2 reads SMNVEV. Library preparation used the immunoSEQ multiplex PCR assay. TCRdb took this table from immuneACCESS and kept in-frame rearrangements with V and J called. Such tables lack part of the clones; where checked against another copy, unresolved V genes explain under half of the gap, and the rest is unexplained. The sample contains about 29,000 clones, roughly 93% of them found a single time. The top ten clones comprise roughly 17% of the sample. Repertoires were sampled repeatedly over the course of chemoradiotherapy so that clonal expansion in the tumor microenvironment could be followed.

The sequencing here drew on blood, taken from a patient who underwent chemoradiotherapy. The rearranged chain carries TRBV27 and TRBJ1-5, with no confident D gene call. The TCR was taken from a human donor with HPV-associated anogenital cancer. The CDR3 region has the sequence CASSLRFGSNQPQHF. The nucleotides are TGTGCCAGCAGTTTGAGGTTTGGCAGCAATCAGCCCCAGCATTTT.